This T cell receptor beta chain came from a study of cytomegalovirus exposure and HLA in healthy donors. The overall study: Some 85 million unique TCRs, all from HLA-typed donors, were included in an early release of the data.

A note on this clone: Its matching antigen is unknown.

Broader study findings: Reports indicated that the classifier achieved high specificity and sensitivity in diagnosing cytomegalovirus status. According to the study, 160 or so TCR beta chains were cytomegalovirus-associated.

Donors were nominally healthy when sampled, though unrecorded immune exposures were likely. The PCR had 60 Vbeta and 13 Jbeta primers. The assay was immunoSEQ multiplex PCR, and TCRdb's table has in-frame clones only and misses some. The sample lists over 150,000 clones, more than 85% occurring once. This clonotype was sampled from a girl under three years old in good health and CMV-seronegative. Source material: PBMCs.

CDR3 in DNA: TGTGCCAGCAGCTTATCCCGGGACAGGGGGTACGGCTACGAGCAGTACTTC. It codes for CASSLSRDRGYGYEQYF. V gene TRBV7-2 combines with J gene TRBJ2-7, with 11 bases fitting TRBD1. Trimming removed 2 bases from V and 3 bases from J; junction bases left unmatched: 9. This CDR3 has 17 residues. Germline CDR1 is SGHTA and CDR2 is FQGNSA.